The clone carrying this TCR beta chain was recorded a few times. This sample was included in a study of blood T cell repertoires in COVID-19. Study overall: Whether acute or convalescent, the COVID-19 samples came from the United States, Italy and Spain. In each case, the material was cDNA or gDNA derived from T cells, B-cell-depleted T cells, or PBMCs.

Original data processing: It was from reference gene primer amplification that nucleated cell counts were estimated. The protocol was immunoSEQ multiplex PCR, while the TCRdb copy is restricted to in-frame clones and leaves out a portion. The V and J calls and clone size are taken from that table; D and trimming were inferred from the DNA. The sample shows over 120,000 clones, 80% to 85% of them seen only once. This receptor was taken from a woman aged 55-70 years with acute or convalescent COVID-19. Sequences were obtained from peripheral blood.

The CDR3: CASSVTGGTYGYTF. CDR3 sequence (DNA): TGTGCCAGCAGCGTTACAGGGGGCACTTATGGCTACACCTTC. The genes are TRBV9 and TRBJ1-2; the match to TRBD1 covers 9 bases. This CDR3 comprises 14 residues. Germline V CDR1 and CDR2: SGDLS, YYNGEE. The junction had 4 bases not matched to a gene; V was cut back by 2 bases and J by 5 bases.